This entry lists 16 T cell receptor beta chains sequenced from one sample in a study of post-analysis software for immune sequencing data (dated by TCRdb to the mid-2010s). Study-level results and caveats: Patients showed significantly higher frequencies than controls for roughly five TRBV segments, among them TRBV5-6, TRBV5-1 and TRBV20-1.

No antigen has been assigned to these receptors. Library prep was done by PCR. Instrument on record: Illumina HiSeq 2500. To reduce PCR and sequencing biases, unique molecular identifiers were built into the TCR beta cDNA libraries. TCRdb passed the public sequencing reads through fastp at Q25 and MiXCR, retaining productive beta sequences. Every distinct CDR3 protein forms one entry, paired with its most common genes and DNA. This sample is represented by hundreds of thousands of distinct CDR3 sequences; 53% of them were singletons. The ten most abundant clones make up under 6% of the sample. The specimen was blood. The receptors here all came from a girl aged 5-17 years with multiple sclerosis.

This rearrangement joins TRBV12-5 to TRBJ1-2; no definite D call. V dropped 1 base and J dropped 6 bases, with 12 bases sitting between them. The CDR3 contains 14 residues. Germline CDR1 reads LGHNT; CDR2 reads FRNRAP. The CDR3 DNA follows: TGTGCTAGTGGTTTGGGGTTCCCCTTGGATGGCTACACCTTC. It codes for CASGLGFPLDGYTF. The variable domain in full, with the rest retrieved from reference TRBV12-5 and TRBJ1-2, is DARVTQTPRHKVTEMGQEVTMRCQPILGHNTVFWYRQTMMQGLELLAYFRNRAPLDDSGMPKDRFSAEMPDATLATLKIQPSEPRDSAVYFCASGLGFPLDGYTFGSGTRLTVV.

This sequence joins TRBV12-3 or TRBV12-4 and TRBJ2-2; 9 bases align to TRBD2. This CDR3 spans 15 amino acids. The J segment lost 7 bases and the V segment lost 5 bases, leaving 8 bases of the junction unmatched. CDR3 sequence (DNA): TGTGCCAGCAGTCAGCTAGCGGGAACTGTCGGGGAGCTGTTTTTT. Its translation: CASSQLAGTVGELFF.

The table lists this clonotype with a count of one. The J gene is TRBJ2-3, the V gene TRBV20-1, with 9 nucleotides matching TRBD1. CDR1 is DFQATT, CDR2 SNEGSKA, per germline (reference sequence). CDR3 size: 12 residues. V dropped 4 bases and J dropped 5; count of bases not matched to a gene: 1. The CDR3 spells CSATTGGDTQYF. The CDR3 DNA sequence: TGCAGTGCTACGACAGGGGGAGATACGCAGTATTTT.

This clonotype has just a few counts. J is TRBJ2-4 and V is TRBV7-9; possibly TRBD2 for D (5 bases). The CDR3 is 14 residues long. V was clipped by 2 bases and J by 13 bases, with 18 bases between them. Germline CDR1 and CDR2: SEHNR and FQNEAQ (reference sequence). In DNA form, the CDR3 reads TGTGCCAGCAGCTTACGGGATCCTCCCGGGGAGCAGTACTTC. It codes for CASSLRDPPGEQYF. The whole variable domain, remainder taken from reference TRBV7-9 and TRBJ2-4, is DTGVSQNPRHKITKRGQNVTFRCDPISEHNRLYWYRQTLGQGPEFLTYFQNEAQLEKSRLLSDRFSAERPKGSFSTLEIQRTEQGDSAMYLCASSLRDPPGEQYFGAGTRLSVL.

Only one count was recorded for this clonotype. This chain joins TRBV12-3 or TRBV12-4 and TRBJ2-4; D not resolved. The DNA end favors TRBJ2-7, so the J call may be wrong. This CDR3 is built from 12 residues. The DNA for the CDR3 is TGTGCCAGCAGTTTACCCCTCAACGAGCAGTACTTC. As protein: CASSLPLNEQYF.

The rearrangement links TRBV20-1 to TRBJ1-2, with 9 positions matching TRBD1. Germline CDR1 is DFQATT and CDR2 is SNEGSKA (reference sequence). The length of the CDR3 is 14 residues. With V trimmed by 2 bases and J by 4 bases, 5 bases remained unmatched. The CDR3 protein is CSARPDRGGYGYTF. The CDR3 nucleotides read TGCAGTGCTAGACCGGACAGGGGAGGCTATGGCTACACCTTC.

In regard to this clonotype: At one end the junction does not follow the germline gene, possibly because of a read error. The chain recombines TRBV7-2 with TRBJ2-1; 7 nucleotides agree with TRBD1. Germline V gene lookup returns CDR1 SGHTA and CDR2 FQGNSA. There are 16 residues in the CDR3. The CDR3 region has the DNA TGTGCCTGCAGCTCGCGAGGGGGCGGGCTTTCCCATGAGCAGTTCTTC. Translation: CACSSRGGGLSHEQFF.

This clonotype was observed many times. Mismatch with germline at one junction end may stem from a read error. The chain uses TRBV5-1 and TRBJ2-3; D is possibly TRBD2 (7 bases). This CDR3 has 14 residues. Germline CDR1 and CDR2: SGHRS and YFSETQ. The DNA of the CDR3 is TGTGCCAGCAGCTTAGGGGGGGGCACAGATACGCAGTATTTT. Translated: CASSLGGGTDTQYF.

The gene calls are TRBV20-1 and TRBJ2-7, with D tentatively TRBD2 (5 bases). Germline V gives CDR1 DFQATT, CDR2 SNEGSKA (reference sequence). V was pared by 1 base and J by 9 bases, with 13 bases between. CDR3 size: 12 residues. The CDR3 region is CSARGTLLRQYF. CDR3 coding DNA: TGCAGTGCTAGAGGGACTCTTTTGAGGCAGTACTTC.

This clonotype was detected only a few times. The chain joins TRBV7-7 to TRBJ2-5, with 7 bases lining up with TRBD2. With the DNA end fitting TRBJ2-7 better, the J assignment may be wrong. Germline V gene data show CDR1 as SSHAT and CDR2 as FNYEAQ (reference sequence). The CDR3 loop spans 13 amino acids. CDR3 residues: CASSLAGGFEQYF. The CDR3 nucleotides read TGTGCCAGCAGCTTAGCGGGAGGGTTCGAGCAGTACTTC.

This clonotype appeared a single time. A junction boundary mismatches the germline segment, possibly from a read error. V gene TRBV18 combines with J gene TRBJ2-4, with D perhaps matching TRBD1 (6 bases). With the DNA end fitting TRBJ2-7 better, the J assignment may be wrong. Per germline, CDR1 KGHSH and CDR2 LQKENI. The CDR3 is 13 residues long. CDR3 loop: CACSPGAGYEQYF. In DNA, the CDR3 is TGTGCCTGCTCACCAGGGGCAGGCTACGAGCAGTACTTC.

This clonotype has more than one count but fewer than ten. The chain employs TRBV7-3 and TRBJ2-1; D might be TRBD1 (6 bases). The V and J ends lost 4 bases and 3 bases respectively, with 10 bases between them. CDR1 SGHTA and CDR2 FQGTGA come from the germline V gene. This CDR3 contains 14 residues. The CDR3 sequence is CASSSGTNYNEQFF. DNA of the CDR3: TGTGCCAGCAGCTCCGGGACAAACTACAATGAGCAGTTCTTC.

The CDR3 DNA reads as TGCGCCAGCAGCACCCGGGACAGGGATCTCGCTGGCTACACCTTC. Translated: CASSTRDRDLAGYTF. The V gene is TRBV5-1, the J gene TRBJ1-2; TRBD1 agrees at 9 bases. The CDR3 sequence is 15 residues long. Germline loops: CDR1 SGHRS, CDR2 YFSETQ. V gave up 4 bases and J gave up 7 bases; unmatched junction bases: 11.

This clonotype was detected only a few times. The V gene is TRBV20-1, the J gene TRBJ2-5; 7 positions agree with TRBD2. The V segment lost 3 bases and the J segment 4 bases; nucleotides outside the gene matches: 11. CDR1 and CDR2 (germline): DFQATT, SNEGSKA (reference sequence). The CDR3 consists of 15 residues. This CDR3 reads CSASSVGGRGETQYF. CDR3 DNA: TGCAGTGCTAGTAGCGTTGGCGGGAGAGGAGAGACCCAGTACTTC.

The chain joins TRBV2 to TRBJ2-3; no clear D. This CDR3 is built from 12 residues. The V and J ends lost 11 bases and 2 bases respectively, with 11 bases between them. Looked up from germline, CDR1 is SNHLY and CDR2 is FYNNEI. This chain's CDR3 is CAGGPTTDTQYF. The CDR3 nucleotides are TGTGCCGGCGGCCCAACCACAGATACGCAGTATTTT.

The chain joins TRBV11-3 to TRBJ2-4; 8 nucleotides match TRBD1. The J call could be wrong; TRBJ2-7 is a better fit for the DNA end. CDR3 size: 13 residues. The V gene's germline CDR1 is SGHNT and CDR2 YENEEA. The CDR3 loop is CASSYSGGSEQYF. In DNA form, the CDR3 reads TGTGCCAGCAGCTACTCAGGGGGCAGCGAGCAGTACTTC.